This TCR beta chain was captured in a study of blood T cell repertoires in COVID-19. Overall study: Acute and convalescent COVID-19 specimens originated in the United States, Italy and Spain. Sources were T cells, B-cell-depleted T cells, or PBMCs; the material itself was cDNA or gDNA.

Original analysis: Estimated nucleated cell counts came from reference gene primer amplification. Using immunoSEQ multiplex PCR, the repertoire was profiled, and TCRdb retains in-frame clones only, with some absent. The DNA was the basis for D and trimming; V, J and clone size are from that table. Of some 98,000 clones in the sample, 82% were seen once. The CDR3 covers 14 residues. CDR1 and CDR2 from the germline V gene are LGHDT and YNNKEL (reference sequence). Trimming took 4 bases from V and 10 from J; bases not matched to a gene: 8. The sequencing sample was made of peripheral blood. The origin of this receptor is a man aged 65 to 79 with active or convalescent COVID-19. V usage is TRBV3-1 (or the pseudogene TRBV3-2) and J usage is TRBJ2-1, with 9 bases identical to TRBD2. The CDR3 protein is CASSPGGGVREQFF. The CDR3 DNA reads as TGTGCCAGCAGCCCCGGCGGGGGGGTAAGGGAGCAGTTCTTC.